What follows describes a single TCR beta chain. Its antigen is not known. This sample is part of a study of shared clonotypes between healthy human individuals. General study results and limits: Exclusively blood specimens were collected; tissue repertoires likely differ. Memory subsets had estimated richness that was generally smaller than that of naive subsets.

The V gene lost 6 bases and the J gene lost 5 bases, with 8 bases spanning the gap. CDR3 length: 12 amino acids. CDR1 SNHLY and CDR2 FYNNEI come from the germline V gene. Donors were healthy HIV-negative adults without recent acute infections or vaccinations. TCRdb keeps only in-frame clones here, not all; method: immunoSEQ multiplex PCR. The sample has about 1.1 million clones, 60% to 80% seen once; the top ten hold 0.85% to 1%. Sequenced material: memory CD4+ T cells from PBMCs. Specified subset: CD45RA-negative fraction. The chain recombines TRBV2 with TRBJ2-1; unclear D gene. The receptor comes from a man between 18 and 35 years old in good health. Some clones in this sample may be carry-over from other donors' samples. In DNA, the CDR3 is TGTGCCAGCAGGGAACGGAACAATGAGCAGTTCTTC. It encodes CASRERNNEQFF.